This T cell receptor beta chain was sequenced during a study of T cell changes during pregnancy in multiple sclerosis (dated 2019 in TCRdb). Study-wide context: The study looked at changes in the T cell repertoire across pregnancy in women with multiple sclerosis.

Of note for this clone: Its antigen remains unidentified. No base quality values were provided; no much bigger clone lies one nucleotide off.

After removal of 4 bases from V and 0 bases from J, the junction retains 8 bases not matched to a gene. From a lookup of the germline V gene (reference sequence), CDR1 and CDR2 are LNHDA and SQIVND. Measured from the cysteine to the phenylalanine, the CDR3 is 16 residues long. The only DNA kept is the CDR3, 48 bases in frame from the first base. Library prep was done by the immunoSEQ multiplex PCR assay. TCRdb took over this immuneACCESS table, retaining in-frame rearrangements with V and J assigned. Such tables are incomplete; in checked studies, under half of the missing clones stem from an unresolved V gene, and the remainder is unexplained. This sample has roughly 65,000 clones in its table, and about 90% of those were observed once. Approximately 1.5% of the sample belongs to the ten largest clones.

The specimen comprised peripheral blood, sampled in the third trimester of pregnancy. The chain was built from TRBV19 and TRBJ1-1, with TRBD1 matching 7 junction bases. The source of this sequence is a female donor in good health, enrolled as a control in a pregnancy study. In nucleotide form, the sequence is TGTGCCAGTAGTAGGCGGACAGGATTCATGAACACTGAAGCTTTCTTT. Protein translation: CASSRRTGFMNTEAFF. Outside the CDR3, residues come from the reference TRBV19 and TRBJ1-1 proteins, so the full variable domain is: DGGITQSPKYLFRKEGQNVTLSCEQNLNHDAMYWYRQDPGQGLRLIYYSQIVNDFQKGDIAEGYSVSREKKESFPLTVTSAQKNPTAFYLCASSRRTGFMNTEAFFGQGTRLTVV.